The rows below give T cell receptor beta chains drawn from one sample of a study of tumor-infiltrating lymphocytes in oesophageal squamous cell carcinoma. TCRdb reanalysed the PCR reads using MiXCR and keeps one entry per CDR3 protein. Of 15,000 or so distinct CDR3 sequences in the sample, approximately 54% were seen once. Sequences were obtained from esophageal tumor tissue. The source of these receptors is a female donor with esophageal squamous cell carcinoma. Each CDR3 is given with its conserved first and last residue. A D gene is named only where the DNA matches it firmly. Clone sizes are given selectively: once, few, many, or a class where the clone is expanded.

D gene,V gene,clone size,J gene,CDR3 protein,CDR3 DNA
-,TRBV12-3/TRBV12-4,-,TRBJ1-4,CASSLRQNFNEKLFF,TGTGCCAGCAGTTTAAGGCAGAACTTTAATGAAAAACTGTTTTTT
TRBD2,TRBV7-9,-,TRBJ2-1,CASSPLSGGPFEQFF,TGTGCCAGCAGCCCACTTAGCGGGGGGCCTTTTGAGCAGTTCTTC
-,TRBV7-9,medium-sized,TRBJ1-1,CASSFNMNTEAFF,TGTGCCAGCAGCTTTAACATGAACACTGAAGCTTTCTTT
TRBD2,TRBV7-9,many,TRBJ2-1,CASSRSGRSYNEQFF,TGTGCCAGCAGCCGTAGCGGGAGGTCCTACAATGAGCAGTTCTTC
-,TRBV7-2,-,TRBJ2-3,CASSGPGGQDTQYF,TGTGCCAGCAGCGGCCCGGGGGGCCAAGATACGCAGTATTTT
TRBD2,TRBV7-4,-,TRBJ2-1,CASSLGGRAGGNEQFF,TGTGCCAGCAGCTTAGGCGGGAGGGCCGGGGGGAATGAGCAGTTCTTC
-,TRBV7-8,few,TRBJ2-3,CASSLVYRTPDTQYF,TGTGCCAGCAGCTTAGTATACAGGACCCCAGATACGCAGTATTTT
TRBD1,TRBV7-8,medium-sized,TRBJ2-1,CASSSRDRGDYNEQFF,TGTGCCAGCAGCTCCCGGGACAGGGGGGACTACAATGAGCAGTTCTTC
-,TRBV7-7,-,TRBJ2-3,CASSLQGPPLTDTQYF,TGTGCTAGCAGCTTACAGGGACCGCCACTCACAGATACGCAGTATTTT
-,TRBV28,many,TRBJ1-2,CASSPADRNYGYTF,TGTGCCAGCAGTCCAGCCGACAGGAACTATGGCTACACCTTC
TRBD2,TRBV12-3/TRBV12-4,-,TRBJ2-2,CASSLALVAGGITGELFF,TGTGCCAGCAGTTTAGCGCTAGTAGCGGGAGGGATAACCGGGGAGCTGTTTTTT
-,TRBV7-3,few,TRBJ2-3,CASSGKADTQYF,TGTGCCAGCAGCGGGAAAGCAGATACGCAGTATTTT
-,TRBV6-2/TRBV6-3,-,TRBJ2-5,CASSGRPGRQETQYF,TGTGCCAGCAGTGGACGCCCCGGGAGACAAGAGACCCAGTACTTC
TRBD2,TRBV7-3,-,TRBJ2-5,CAGSLSLAGLGETQYF,TGTGCCGGCAGCTTAAGCCTAGCGGGGTTGGGAGAGACCCAGTACTTC
TRBD2,TRBV14,-,TRBJ2-7,CASSQDPRGLAGPLYEQYF,TGTGCCAGCAGCCAAGACCCCCGGGGACTAGCGGGGCCCCTATACGAGCAGTACTTC
TRBD1,TRBV6-1,-,TRBJ2-7,CASSDPIRGSYEQYF,TGTGCCAGCAGTGATCCGATCAGGGGGTCCTACGAGCAGTACTTC
TRBD1,TRBV6-1,many,TRBJ1-1,CASTKRTGVNTEAFF,TGTGCCAGCACCAAGAGGACAGGGGTCAACACTGAAGCTTTCTTT
-,TRBV7-2,-,TRBJ2-2,CASSLISATGELFF,TGTGCCAGCAGCTTAATAAGCGCTACCGGGGAGCTGTTTTTT
TRBD2,TRBV7-9,-,TRBJ2-7,CASSSRGLAVGYEQYF,TGTGCCAGCAGCAGCCGGGGACTAGCGGTTGGCTACGAGCAGTACTTC
-,TRBV12-3/TRBV12-4,few,TRBJ2-4,CASSWTVLAKNIQYF,TGTGCCAGCAGTTGGACGGTTCTAGCCAAAAACATTCAGTACTTC
TRBD2,TRBV7-2,-,TRBJ2-1,CASSSAGGPYEQFF,TGTGCCAGCAGCTCAGCGGGGGGCCCGTATGAGCAGTTCTTC
-,TRBV7-3,-,TRBJ2-3,CASSLTGVDTQYF,TGTGCCAGCAGCTTAACAGGGGTAGATACGCAGTATTTT
-,TRBV5-1,-,TRBJ2-1,CASSLGGSTDTQFF,TGCGCCAGCAGCTTGGGTGGGAGCACAGATACGCAGTTCTTC
-,TRBV7-2,few,TRBJ2-5,CASSSTRGVQETQYF,TGTGCCAGCAGCTCGACGCGGGGAGTCCAAGAGACCCAGTACTTC
TRBD1,TRBV7-2,-,TRBJ2-1,CASSSRLPGTGTYNEQFF,TGTGCCAGCAGCTCACGACTCCCCGGGACAGGGACATACAATGAGCAGTTCTTC
-,TRBV5-1,-,TRBJ1-5,CASSLAYNQPQHF,TGCGCCAGCAGCTTGGCTTACAATCAGCCCCAGCATTTT
-,TRBV7-2,-,TRBJ1-4,CASSYRATNEKLFF,TGTGCCAGCAGCTACAGAGCAACTAATGAAAAACTGTTTTTT
-,TRBV7-3,-,TRBJ2-1,CASSLLRYNEQFF,TGTGCCAGCAGCTTATTAAGATACAATGAGCAGTTCTTC
-,TRBV7-2,few,TRBJ1-4,CASSSNMVENEKLFF,TGTGCCAGCAGCTCGAACATGGTGGAAAATGAAAAACTGTTTTTT